Each of the 30 T cell receptor beta chains below was sequenced from the same sample in a study of shared clonotypes between healthy human individuals (dated by TCRdb to about 2020). The method was the immunoSEQ multiplex PCR assay. Held by TCRdb, this immuneACCESS table contains in-frame sequences only and omits some clones. Under half of the omission traces to an unresolved V gene where checked; the cause of the rest is unknown. This sample comprises 2 million to 2.5 million clones, approximately 95% of them detected only once. About 0.39% of the sample rests with the top ten. Sequenced material: naive CD4+ T cells from PBMCs. The sample's cell subset or site label, decoded: CD45RA+ positively selected. The receptors shown here come from a man aged 18-30 years in good health. Some clones in this sample may be carry-over from other donors' samples.

The chain employs TRBV18 and TRBJ2-7; no reliable D call. CDR3 size: 14 residues. Germline V gene lookup returns CDR1 KGHSH and CDR2 LQKENI. Trimming cost V 1 base and J 9 bases, with 16 bases left between them. Written as DNA, the CDR3 is TGTGCCAGCTCACCACTAGAAGCGTCGAGTGGGCAGTACTTC. The encoded protein is CASSPLEASSGQYF. Variable domain in full (rest from reference TRBV18 and TRBJ2-7): NAGVMQNPRHLVRRRGQEARLRCSPMKGHSHVYWYRQLPEEGLKFMVYLQKENIIDESGMPKERFSAEFPKEGPSILRIQQVVRGDSAAYFCASSPLEASSGQYFGPGTRLTVT.

The sample holds one count of this clone. The genes are TRBV19 and TRBJ2-4, with D perhaps matching TRBD2 (6 bases). CDR1 LNHDA and CDR2 SQIVND come from the germline V gene (reference sequence). V gave up 7 bases and J gave up 6 bases, with 13 bases separating them. The CDR3 runs 13 residues. CDR3: CASTGGNANIQYF. DNA of the CDR3: TGTGCCAGTACCGGGGGTAATGCAAACATTCAGTACTTC.

The chain carries TRBV7-3 and TRBJ2-7; 11 bases match TRBD2. The CDR3 spans 18 residues. Germline-derived CDR1 and CDR2 are SGHTA and FQGTGA. Trimming at V came to 0 bases and at J to 3 bases, leaving 10 bases not matched to a gene. The CDR3 loop is CASSLTSGTSGRIYEQYF. The CDR3 DNA sequence: TGTGCCAGCAGCTTAACGTCCGGGACTAGCGGTCGGATCTACGAGCAGTACTTC.

V and J are TRBV5-1 and TRBJ2-7, with D maybe TRBD1 (6 bases). The CDR3 spans 15 residues. Trimming removed 0 bases at V and 4 bases at J, with 14 bases between. Germline V CDR1 and CDR2: SGHRS, YFSETQ. CDR3 bases: TGCGCCAGCAGCTTGGATAGGACAGTTTCTTACGAGCAGTACTTC. This codes for CASSLDRTVSYEQYF.

In the case of this clone: Other DNA variants within this sample encode the same CDR3. This chain joins TRBV11-2 and TRBJ2-3; no reliable D call. The germline CDR1 and CDR2 sequences are SGHAT and FQNNGV. The CDR3 has 10 amino acids. Trimming pared 4 bases from V and 6 bases from J, leaving 2 bases between. The CDR3 nucleotides read TGTGCCAGCAGCTCCGATACGCAGTATTTT. This translates into CASSSDTQYF.

The gene calls are TRBV6-4 and TRBJ2-5, with 8 bases lining up with TRBD1. Looked up from germline, CDR1 is MRHNA and CDR2 is SNTAGT. Unmatched junction bases numbered 10, after V lost 5 bases and J lost 5 bases. The CDR3 covers 15 residues. This CDR3 reads CASSLIQGEEETQYF. CDR3 nucleotide sequence: TGTGCCAGCAGTCTTATACAGGGGGAAGAGGAGACCCAGTACTTC.

The chain combines TRBV28 with TRBJ2-1; weak D call: TRBD2 (7 bases). CDR3 length: 16 amino acids. V lost 4 bases to trimming and J lost 7 bases, with 20 bases between them. Germline values: CDR1 MDHEN, CDR2 SYDVKM. Here the CDR3 DNA reads TGTGCCAGCAGTTCCCCTACACTGGGAGGGGGAAATGAGCAGTTCTTC. This codes for CASSSPTLGGGNEQFF.

The chain carries TRBV30 and TRBJ2-7; 8 bases match TRBD1. The germline V gene encodes CDR1 GTSNPN and CDR2 SVGIG (reference sequence). J gave up 6 bases and V 8 bases, and 9 bases lay outside the gene matches. This CDR3 spans 12 amino acids. The CDR3 nucleotides are TGTGCCCAAACATCGACAGGGGTCGAGCAGTACTTC. Translation gives CAQTSTGVEQYF.

The V gene is TRBV5-1, the J gene TRBJ2-3; D perhaps matches TRBD2 (5 bases). This CDR3 region has 17 residues. Germline values: CDR1 SGHRS, CDR2 YFSETQ. V was pared by 2 bases and J by 7 bases, with 23 bases between. CDR3 nucleotides: TGCGCCAGCAGCTTTATACTAGGGCGGAGTGGTGGTAATACGCAGTATTTT. This codes for CASSFILGRSGGNTQYF.

This chain uses TRBV5-1 with TRBJ1-5, with TRBD1 matching over 9 bases. The CDR3 is 15 amino acids. V lost 4 bases to trimming and J lost 5 bases; unmatched junction nucleotides: 7. Germline V gene sequence: CDR1 SGHRS, CDR2 YFSETQ. CDR3 protein: CASSRTGGSDQPQHF. CDR3 nucleotides: TGCGCCAGCAGCCGCACAGGGGGCTCCGATCAGCCCCAGCATTTT.

Regarding this clone: Different DNA sequences within this sample yield the same CDR3. V usage is TRBV5-1 and J usage is TRBJ2-3; D gene uncertain. The V gene lost 3 bases and the J gene lost 4 bases, with 6 bases spanning the gap. CDR1 is SGHRS and CDR2 is YFSETQ in the germline V gene. The CDR3 runs 12 residues. For the CDR3, the DNA is TGCGCCAGCAGCTCGCTAGCAGATACGCAGTATTTT. It yields the protein CASSSLADTQYF.

This chain uses TRBV28 with TRBJ1-1; TRBD1 is a possible D gene (5 bases). The CDR3 is 14 amino acids. With 7 bases removed from V and 1 base from J, the gap between germline ends came to 13 bases. Germline V lookup: CDR1 MDHEN, CDR2 SYDVKM. CDR3 amino acids: CASTIWGENTEAFF. CDR3 sequence (DNA): TGTGCCAGCACTATCTGGGGCGAGAACACTGAAGCTTTCTTT.

The V gene is TRBV11-2, the J gene TRBJ2-2; 12 positions agree with TRBD2. The CDR3 runs to 16 residues. V was clipped by 4 bases and J by 4 bases; unmatched bases: 4. The germline V gene has CDR1 SGHAT and CDR2 FQNNGV. CDR3 nucleotide sequence: TGTGCCAGCAGCTCGGGACTAGCGGGCGGCACCGGGGAGCTGTTTTTT. It translates to CASSSGLAGGTGELFF.

As regards this clone: The germline gene is not matched at one end of the junction; a read error may be the cause. The chain links TRBV5-4 to TRBJ2-7; 11 bases align to TRBD2. The CDR3 is made up of 15 amino acids. Germline CDR1 and CDR2: SGHNT and YYREEE (reference sequence). The CDR3: CASSKLAGDRYEQYF. CDR3 sequence (DNA): TGCGCCAGCAGCAAACTAGCGGGAGACCGCTACGAGCAGTACTTC.

The chain employs TRBV28 and TRBJ1-5, with no clear D. The CDR3 extends over 15 amino acids. Germline CDR1 MDHEN, CDR2 SYDVKM. Trimming took 2 bases from V and 3 from J, leaving 11 bases between them. CDR3 sequence reads: CASSLQASFNQPQHF. CDR3 in DNA: TGTGCCAGCAGTTTACAGGCCTCTTTCAATCAGCCCCAGCATTTT.

The J gene is TRBJ2-5, the V gene TRBV4-1; maybe TRBD1 (5 bases). Trimming cost V 5 bases and J 1 base, with 20 bases left between them. The CDR3 covers 17 residues. CDR1 is MGHRA and CDR2 is YSYEKL in the germline V gene. The CDR3 DNA follows: TGCGCCAGCAGCACCCGAGCAAGAGGAGACAGCCAAGAGACCCAGTACTTC. Amino acids: CASSTRARGDSQETQYF.

V gene TRBV28 combines with J gene TRBJ2-7; D tentatively fits TRBD1 or TRBD2 (6 bases each). The DNA end is a closer match to TRBJ2-5, so the J assignment may be wrong. Germline V gene lookup returns CDR1 MDHEN and CDR2 SYDVKM. CDR3 length: 12 amino acids. The CDR3, as DNA: TGTGCCACATACAGGGACTTTGAGACCCAGTACTTC. Translated, it gives CATYRDFETQYF.

V gene TRBV28 combines with J gene TRBJ1-1; D gene ambiguous. V gave up 0 bases and J gave up 1 base, with 9 bases separating them. The germline gives CDR1 MDHEN, CDR2 SYDVKM. This CDR3 spans 15 amino acids. CDR3 sequence: CASSLWAVSNTEAFF. CDR3 DNA sequence: TGTGCCAGCAGTTTATGGGCAGTGTCGAACACTGAAGCTTTCTTT.

The chain is built from TRBV25-1 and TRBJ1-2, with 9 bases identical to TRBD1. This CDR3 contains 13 residues. V lost 6 bases, J lost 5 bases, and 4 bases stayed unmatched. The germline gives CDR1 MGHDK, CDR2 SYGVNS. The CDR3 bases are TGTGCCAGCAGACAGGGGGCGCGATATGGCTACACCTTC. Its translation: CASRQGARYGYTF.

V usage is TRBV20-1 and J usage is TRBJ2-7; tentatively, D is TRBD2 (7 bases). This CDR3 is 11 amino acids long. Per germline, CDR1 DFQATT and CDR2 SNEGSKA (reference sequence). The CDR3 coding sequence is TGCGGGGGGGCTTCCTTCTACGAGCAGTACTTC. It codes for CGGASFYEQYF.

This chain links TRBV11-1 with TRBJ2-5; D may be TRBD1 (6 bases). The germline V gene encodes CDR1 SGHAT and CDR2 FQDESV (reference sequence). This CDR3 contains 15 residues. V was shortened by 5 bases and J by 5 bases, with 18 bases between the two germline ends. CDR3 region: CASSPGTSWRETQYF. In DNA form, the CDR3 reads TGTGCCAGCAGCCCCGGGACATCTTGGAGGGAGACCCAGTACTTC.

This chain links TRBV11-2 with TRBJ2-1; D remains unclear. Germline V CDR1 and CDR2: SGHAT, FQNNGV. The V end lost 5 bases, the J end lost 8 bases, and 16 bases lay between the germline ends. This CDR3 comprises 14 residues. As DNA, the CDR3 is TGTGCCAGCAGCCCTCAAACAAGCTGGGATGAGCAGTTCTTC. Translating it yields CASSPQTSWDEQFF.

Points on this clone: Other DNA variants within this sample encode the same CDR3. V is TRBV4-1 and J is TRBJ1-1, with no clear D. The germline V and J ends were trimmed by 0 bases and 1 base, with 3 bases remaining between them. CDR3 length equals 13 residues. Per the germline V gene, CDR1 is MGHRA and CDR2 is YSYEKL. CDR3 region: CASSQDRNTEAFF. CDR3 coding DNA: TGCGCCAGCAGCCAAGATAGGAACACTGAAGCTTTCTTT.

V and J are TRBV5-5 and TRBJ1-3; tentative D call: TRBD1 (5 bases). Germline V gene lookup returns CDR1 SGHKS and CDR2 YYEKEE (reference sequence). Trimming removed 6 bases from V and 2 bases from J, with 15 bases in between. This CDR3 is built from 15 residues. The CDR3 is CASTPVGGAGNTIYF. CDR3 sequence (DNA): TGTGCCAGCACCCCGGTGGGGGGGGCTGGAAACACCATATATTTT.

The CDR3: CASSPHKREGVETQYF. CDR3 nucleotide sequence: TGTGCCAGCTCACCCCATAAGCGGGAGGGCGTAGAGACCCAGTACTTC. The chain couples TRBV18 to TRBJ2-5; 10 nucleotides match TRBD2. The germline gives CDR1 KGHSH, CDR2 LQKENI. The CDR3 totals 16 residues. The junction had 8 bases not matched to a gene; V was cut back by 3 bases and J by 4 bases. Full variable domain (outside the CDR3, taken from reference TRBV18 and TRBJ2-5): NAGVMQNPRHLVRRRGQEARLRCSPMKGHSHVYWYRQLPEEGLKFMVYLQKENIIDESGMPKERFSAEFPKEGPSILRIQQVVRGDSAAYFCASSPHKREGVETQYFGPGTRLLVL.

This chain connects TRBV9 to TRBJ2-2; TRBD2 matches 14 bases. The V gene end was trimmed by 6 bases and the J gene end by 8 bases; junction bases not matched to a gene: 6. CDR1 SGDLS and CDR2 YYNGEE come from the germline V gene. The CDR3 is 15 residues long. The CDR3 sequence is CASTGLAGGIGELFF. The DNA of the CDR3 is TGTGCCAGCACCGGACTAGCGGGAGGTATTGGGGAGCTGTTTTTT.

The J gene is TRBJ2-3, the V gene TRBV5-4; D uncertain. The CDR3 has 14 residues. Germline V gene sequence: CDR1 SGHNT, CDR2 YYREEE (reference sequence). The ends were cut back, 4 bases at V and 6 bases at J, with 15 bases in the middle. The CDR3 sequence: CASSLRGAGDTQYF. In DNA form, the CDR3 reads TGTGCCAGCAGCCTTCGTGGCGCTGGGGATACGCAGTATTTT.

A word on this clone: This sample includes further DNA sequences coding for the same CDR3. V and J are TRBV2 and TRBJ2-5; TRBD2 matches at 10 bases. Germline V lookup: CDR1 SNHLY, CDR2 FYNNEI. The ends lost 7 bases at V and 4 bases at J; junction bases unmatched: 6. The CDR3 sequence is 14 residues long. The CDR3 protein is CASTLAGVGETQYF. In DNA, the CDR3 is TGTGCCAGCACTCTAGCGGGAGTTGGAGAGACCCAGTACTTC.

CDR3: CASREVSAGAAPDEQYF. For the CDR3, the DNA is TGTGCCAGCAGGGAGGTTTCTGCCGGGGCCGCGCCCGACGAGCAGTACTTC. V is TRBV28 and J is TRBJ2-7; the D gene could be TRBD1 or TRBD2 (5 bases each). The CDR3 is 17 amino acids. V lost 6 bases and J lost 5, with 26 bases in between. Looked up from germline, CDR1 is MDHEN and CDR2 is SYDVKM.

This sequence joins TRBV20-1 and TRBJ1-3, with D unclear. The germline gives CDR1 DFQATT, CDR2 SNEGSKA (reference sequence). CDR3 length equals 11 residues. Trimming took 8 bases from V and 7 from J, leaving 12 bases between them. The CDR3 region has the DNA TGCAGTACACGCACGGGGAACACCATATATTTT. Amino acids: CSTRTGNTIYF.